The clone carrying this T cell receptor beta chain was seen repeatedly, ten times or more. This entry belongs to a study of T cells in Graves' hyperthyroidism and ophthalmopathy. Study-level information: Once the initial diagnosis was made, peripheral blood was obtained before any treatment.

From germline, CDR1 is MDHEN and CDR2 SYDVKM. The CDR3 sequence is 14 residues long. Trimming left V 6 bases short and J 0 bases short, with 8 bases between. The investigators amplified TCR beta CDR3 regions from RNA transcripts. Carried out on the TCR CDR3, a first-round RT-PCR used the HTBI primer set. TCRdb itself ran the multiplex PCR reads through MiXCR, one entry per CDR3 protein. The sample contains under 250,000 distinct CDR3 sequences, roughly a sixth of which appear only once. This chain uses TRBV28 with TRBJ2-2, with D tentatively TRBD1 (6 bases). The clonotype originates from a woman aged 45 to 65 with Graves' hyperthyroidism. Input material: blood. CDR3 loop: CASSSGANTGELFF. The CDR3 coding sequence is TGTGCCAGCAGCTCAGGGGCGAACACCGGGGAGCTGTTTTTT.